The 3 T cell receptor beta chains reported below all come from one sample, sequenced in a study of identical twins. A single record per CDR3 protein comes from TCRdb applying MiXCR to the 5' RACE reads. The sample lists a few hundred thousand distinct CDR3 sequences, around 9% seen once, with under 10% in the top ten. Sequencing used naive T cells sorted from blood. These receptors all come from a woman aged 50 to 60 in good health.

This clonotype was found a few times. V and J are TRBV5-1 and TRBJ1-2, with a weak D call TRBD1 (6 bases). Germline V lookup: CDR1 SGHRS, CDR2 YFSETQ. V dropped 1 base and J dropped 8 bases, with 24 bases sitting between them. CDR3 size: 17 residues. The CDR3 spells CASSLNLGTPIRGGYTF. As DNA, the CDR3 is TGCGCCAGCAGCTTGAATTTGGGGACACCTATCCGGGGCGGCTACACCTTC. The variable domain in full, completed from reference TRBV5-1 and TRBJ1-2, reads KAGVTQTPRYLIKTRGQQVTLSCSPISGHRSVSWYQQTPGQGLQFLFEYFSETQRNKGNFPGRFSGRQFSNSRSEMNVSTLELGDSALYLCASSLNLGTPIRGGYTFGSGTRLTVV.

V usage is TRBV12-3 or TRBV12-4 and J usage is TRBJ1-5; 7 positions match TRBD1. With V trimmed by 6 bases and J by 5 bases, 7 bases remained unmatched. This CDR3 is built from 14 residues. CDR3 in DNA: TGTGCCAGCAGATCAAGGGGGCCGGATCAGCCCCAGCATTTT. Its translation is CASRSRGPDQPQHF.

The chain links TRBV4-2 to TRBJ2-3, with 8 bases matching TRBD1. Germline assignment: CDR1 LGHNA and CDR2 YNFKEQ. V lost 4 bases and J lost 4; bases outside the gene matches: 4. The CDR3 covers 14 residues. CDR3 DNA sequence: TGTGCCAGCAGCCCAAGGACAGGGCCAGATACGCAGTATTTT. It encodes CASSPRTGPDTQYF.